Each of the 30 T cell receptor beta chains below was sequenced from the same sample in a study of blood T cell repertoires in COVID-19. Clones were read by immunoSEQ multiplex PCR, and TCRdb kept only the in-frame ones, dropping some. This table holds under 250,000 clones, approximately 89% found once. Specimen: PBMCs or T cells enriched from blood (not recorded which). The receptors were gathered from a woman in her twenties or thirties with acute COVID-19.

The gene calls are TRBV2 and TRBJ1-6; 7 bases line up with TRBD1. The CDR3 contains 14 residues. The trim removed 8 bases at V and 4 bases at J, leaving 5 bases unmatched. The germline V gene encodes CDR1 SNHLY and CDR2 FYNNEI. CDR3 DNA sequence: TGTGCCAGCCAGGGGGAGAAGTATAATTCACCCCTCCACTTT. Translation: CASQGEKYNSPLHF. The full variable domain, rest sourced from reference TRBV2 and TRBJ1-6, is EPEVTQTPSHQVTQMGQEVILRCVPISNHLYFYWYRQILGQKVEFLVSFYNNEISEKSEIFDDQFSVERPDGSNFTLKIRSTKLEDSAMYFCASQGEKYNSPLHFGNGTRLTVT.

The rearrangement uses TRBV7-9 and TRBJ1-1, with D unclear. Trimming removed 1 base at V and 8 bases at J, with 8 bases between. The CDR3 has 12 amino acids. Germline CDR1 reads SEHNR; CDR2 reads FQNEAQ (reference sequence). The CDR3 loop is CASSLDRGEAFF. CDR3 coding DNA: TGTGCCAGCAGCTTAGATCGGGGAGAAGCTTTCTTT.

The chain uses TRBV9 and TRBJ1-6; D is uncertain. The CDR3 has 18 residues. Germline V gives CDR1 SGDLS, CDR2 YYNGEE. Deletions cut 0 bases from V and 7 bases from J, with 20 bases between. Here the CDR3 DNA reads TGTGCCAGCAGCGTAGTCCCCCTGGACGGGATTTTAAATTCACCCCTCCACTTT. Amino acid sequence: CASSVVPLDGILNSPLHF.

The chain carries TRBV7-2 and TRBJ2-5, with TRBD1 matching over 7 bases. Germline-derived CDR1 and CDR2 are SGHTA and FQGNSA. The V segment lost 5 bases and the J segment 0 bases; nucleotides outside the gene matches: 12. This CDR3 is 17 amino acids long. CDR3 loop: CASSLTPGTAYQETQYF. The CDR3 nucleotides are TGTGCCAGCAGCCTTACTCCCGGGACAGCCTACCAAGAGACCCAGTACTTC.

In this sample, this clone turned up a few times. CDR3 residues: CASSSSPGGYNSPLHF. CDR3 nucleotide sequence: TGCGCCAGCAGCTCGTCCCCAGGGGGCTATAATTCACCCCTCCACTTT. The chain employs TRBV5-1 and TRBJ1-6; 7 bases agree with TRBD1. CDR3 length equals 16 residues. V was pared by 3 bases and J by 3 bases, with 6 bases of the junction left unmatched. Per germline, CDR1 SGHRS and CDR2 YFSETQ. The full variable domain, in which reference TRBV5-1 and TRBJ1-6 provide the parts outside the CDR3, is KAGVTQTPRYLIKTRGQQVTLSCSPISGHRSVSWYQQTPGQGLQFLFEYFSETQRNKGNFPGRFSGRQFSNSRSEMNVSTLELGDSALYLCASSSSPGGYNSPLHFGNGTRLTVT.

The chain is built from TRBV5-1 and TRBJ2-1; 11 bases align to TRBD2. The V segment lost 2 bases and the J segment 5 bases; nucleotides outside the gene matches: 3. This CDR3 region has 15 residues. CDR1 and CDR2 (germline): SGHRS, YFSETQ. The chain's CDR3 is CASSFSGGANNEQFF. DNA for the CDR3: TGCGCCAGCAGCTTTAGCGGGGGGGCCAACAATGAGCAGTTCTTC.

The J gene is TRBJ1-2, the V gene TRBV12-3 or TRBV12-4; TRBD1 might be the D (5 bases). V dropped 6 bases and J dropped 7 bases, with 15 bases sitting between them. The CDR3 extends over 13 amino acids. CDR3: CASRPGSSGGYTF. The CDR3 DNA reads TGTGCCAGCAGGCCAGGGTCATCCGGTGGCTACACCTTC.

The chain uses TRBV25-1 and TRBJ1-2; TRBD1 matches 10 bases. Germline CDR1 MGHDK, CDR2 SYGVNS. The CDR3 extends over 13 amino acids. Germline trimming cut 2 bases from V and 8 bases from J; bases unmatched to any gene: 2. CDR3 residues: CASSEGTGDGYTF. The CDR3 DNA is TGTGCCAGCAGTGAAGGGACAGGGGACGGCTACACCTTC.

The J gene is TRBJ1-5, the V gene TRBV10-3, with D possibly being TRBD1 (6 bases). This CDR3 contains 12 residues. The ends were cut back, 10 bases at V and 3 bases at J, with 10 bases in the middle. The germline gives CDR1 ENHRY, CDR2 SYGVKD. CDR3 sequence reads: CATRGYNQPQHF. DNA of the CDR3: TGTGCCACCAGGGGCTACAATCAGCCCCAGCATTTT.

The chain is built from TRBV19 and TRBJ2-3; a possible D gene is TRBD1 (5 bases). The CDR3 has 14 amino acids. Germline assignment: CDR1 LNHDA and CDR2 SQIVND (reference sequence). Trimming left V 0 bases short and J 2 bases short, with 6 bases between. CDR3: CASSIEGDTDTQYF. The CDR3 nucleotides are TGTGCCAGTAGTATAGAAGGGGACACAGATACGCAGTATTTT.

The chain is built from TRBV13 and TRBJ1-5; 7 nucleotides align to TRBD1. CDR1 PRHDT and CDR2 FYEKMQ come from the germline V gene (reference sequence). The CDR3 has 16 amino acids. J lost 1 base, V lost 5 bases, and 8 bases had no gene match. This chain's CDR3 is CASSAQGGRSNQPQHF. The CDR3 region has the DNA TGTGCCAGCAGCGCCCAGGGGGGACGGAGCAATCAGCCCCAGCATTTT.

V usage is TRBV7-8 and J usage is TRBJ1-5; tentatively, D is TRBD1 (6 bases). V was pared by 7 bases and J by 4 bases, with 14 bases between. The CDR3 consists of 14 residues. Germline V gene data show CDR1 as SGHVS and CDR2 as FQNEAQ. CDR3 sequence reads: CASIGGRGNQPQHF. CDR3 bases: TGTGCCAGCATAGGGGGGAGGGGGAATCAGCCCCAGCATTTT.

This clone came up a few times. This chain joins TRBV7-9 and TRBJ1-5, with D hard to call. Per the germline V gene, CDR1 is SEHNR and CDR2 is FQNEAQ (reference sequence). V was pared by 4 bases and J by 6 bases, with 22 bases between. The CDR3 contains 17 residues. DNA of the CDR3: TGTGCCAGCAGCTATACCGGGAGCTATTTACGGGTTCAGCCCCAGCATTTT. This codes for CASSYTGSYLRVQPQHF.

V is TRBV2 and J is TRBJ1-5, with 8 bases identical to TRBD1. The V gene's germline CDR1 is SNHLY and CDR2 FYNNEI. Trimming at V came to 6 bases and at J to 0 bases, leaving 4 bases not matched to a gene. The CDR3 is made up of 15 amino acids. The chain's CDR3 is CASRRTGNSNQPQHF. The CDR3 DNA is TGTGCCAGCAGACGGACAGGGAATAGCAATCAGCCCCAGCATTTT.

This chain uses TRBV14 with TRBJ2-2; 8 nucleotides agree with TRBD1. The germline V gene has CDR1 SGHDN and CDR2 FVKESK. This CDR3 is built from 15 residues. The V gene end was trimmed by 5 bases and the J gene end by 6 bases; junction bases not matched to a gene: 8. Written as DNA, the CDR3 is TGTGCCAGCAGCTTCCGGGACAGGTGGCCCGGGGAGCTGTTTTTT. Protein product: CASSFRDRWPGELFF.

This sequence joins TRBV5-1 and TRBJ2-7; unclear D gene. V gave up 4 bases and J gave up 10 bases, with 24 bases separating them. Germline V lookup: CDR1 SGHRS, CDR2 YFSETQ. This CDR3 comprises 15 residues. As DNA, the CDR3 is TGCGCCAGCAGCACGAACCGACGGGTGGGTCAAAAACAGTACTTC. Its translation is CASSTNRRVGQKQYF.

V usage is TRBV6-5 and J usage is TRBJ1-5; weak D call: TRBD1 (5 bases). With 6 bases removed from V and 4 bases from J, the gap between germline ends came to 10 bases. This CDR3 has 13 residues. From germline, CDR1 is MNHEY and CDR2 SVGAGI. The DNA for the CDR3 is TGTGCCAGCAGCCGAACAGGTAATCAGCCCCAGCATTTT. Protein sequence: CASSRTGNQPQHF.

The table lists this clone with a count of one. The chain combines TRBV11-2 with TRBJ2-1, with TRBD2 matching over 8 bases. V lost 0 bases to trimming and J lost 5 bases; unmatched junction nucleotides: 6. Germline CDR1 SGHAT, CDR2 FQNNGV. This CDR3 is 16 amino acids long. The CDR3 region is CASSLEGGGPNNEQFF. The DNA for the CDR3 is TGTGCCAGCAGCTTAGAGGGCGGGGGGCCAAACAATGAGCAGTTCTTC.

This sequence joins TRBV25-1 and TRBJ2-6, with 9 bases lining up with TRBD1. V shed 3 bases and J 8 bases; nucleotides not matched to a gene: 2. The CDR3 loop spans 14 amino acids. The germline CDR1 and CDR2 sequences are MGHDK and SYGVNS. The chain's CDR3 is CASSEDRGTNVLTF. DNA for the CDR3: TGTGCCAGCAGTGAGGACAGGGGAACCAACGTCCTGACTTTC.

The chain carries TRBV6-5 and TRBJ2-7; 7 bases align to TRBD1. Germline V gene lookup returns CDR1 MNHEY and CDR2 SVGAGI. The CDR3 is made up of 15 amino acids. Unmatched junction bases numbered 13, after V lost 6 bases and J lost 5 bases. CDR3 sequence: CASSRTGTEFNEQYF. As DNA, the CDR3 is TGTGCCAGCAGCCGGACCGGGACAGAGTTTAACGAGCAGTACTTC.

The chain combines TRBV6-5 with TRBJ1-6, with no clear D. CDR3 size: 14 residues. Trimming left V 6 bases short and J 0 bases short, with 6 bases between. The V gene's germline CDR1 is MNHEY and CDR2 SVGAGI. DNA for the CDR3: TGTGCCAGCAGAGCGATCTCCTATAATTCACCCCTCCACTTT. Amino acids: CASRAISYNSPLHF.

The gene calls are TRBV14 and TRBJ2-1; 8 bases map to TRBD2. With V trimmed by 4 bases and J by 9 bases, 17 bases remained unmatched. From germline, CDR1 is SGHDN and CDR2 FVKESK. The CDR3 covers 17 residues. CDR3 DNA sequence: TGTGCCAGCAGCCCCCCCGGGAGGGGAACAGGATCGGGTGAGCAGTTCTTC. Its protein product is CASSPPGRGTGSGEQFF.

The chain links TRBV30 to TRBJ1-3; D is possibly TRBD1 (5 bases). Trimming cost V 1 base and J 12 bases, with 16 bases left between them. The CDR3 has 13 amino acids. Germline CDR1 GTSNPN, CDR2 SVGIG (reference sequence). The CDR3 coding sequence is TGTGCCTGGAGTGGCGAGAAGGGGAGGAACATATATTTT. Translated: CAWSGEKGRNIYF.

The chain uses TRBV28 and TRBJ1-3; weak D call: TRBD1 (5 bases). The CDR3 extends over 15 amino acids. Per the germline V gene, CDR1 is MDHEN and CDR2 is SYDVKM. V shed 2 bases and J shed 4 bases, with 12 bases lying between them. This chain's CDR3 is CASSLTQGSGNTIYF. In DNA form, the CDR3 reads TGTGCCAGCAGTTTAACGCAGGGATCAGGAAACACCATATATTTT.

The rearrangement uses TRBV29-1 and TRBJ1-2, with TRBD1 as a possible D gene (5 bases). The CDR3 is 13 amino acids. V lost 7 bases to trimming and J lost 8 bases, with 20 bases between them. The germline V gene has CDR1 SQVTM and CDR2 ANQGSEA. The CDR3 DNA sequence: TGCAGCGACGCGATGGGGGGAGGCGACGGCTACACCTTC. It codes for CSDAMGGGDGYTF.

The chain carries TRBV30 and TRBJ1-1; perhaps TRBD1 as D (6 bases). In germline, CDR1 is GTSNPN, CDR2 SVGIG (reference sequence). The CDR3 is 12 amino acids. V lost 2 bases and J lost 8, with 12 bases in between. Written as DNA, the CDR3 is TGTGCCTGGAGTCACCGTCAGGGGGAAGCTTTCTTT. Residues: CAWSHRQGEAFF.

This rearrangement joins TRBV18 to TRBJ2-6, with D perhaps TRBD1 (6 bases). The germline V and J ends were trimmed by 2 bases and 0 bases, with 14 bases remaining between them. Germline V CDR1 and CDR2: KGHSH, LQKENI. CDR3 length equals 18 residues. The CDR3 here is CASSPMTGSGSGANVLTF. The CDR3 bases are TGTGCCAGCTCACCAATGACAGGATCGGGCTCTGGGGCCAACGTCCTGACTTTC.

The rearrangement uses TRBV6-5 and TRBJ2-3, with 8 bases aligning to TRBD2. Germline values: CDR1 MNHEY, CDR2 SVGAGI. This CDR3 has 15 residues. V was pared by 6 bases and J by 7 bases, with 12 bases of the junction left unmatched. The CDR3, as DNA: TGTGCCAGCAGACCTATCCCCGGGGGGGCGAATACGCAGTATTTT. Translation: CASRPIPGGANTQYF.

V is TRBV5-5 and J is TRBJ1-2, with 11 bases aligning to TRBD1. The V and J ends lost 4 bases and 4 bases, in that order; junction bases with no gene match: 15. The V gene's germline CDR1 is SGHKS and CDR2 YYEKEE (reference sequence). CDR3 length: 18 amino acids. The CDR3 DNA sequence: TGTGCCAGCAGCCCCGGGTTGGCGGGGACAGGGGGACTCTATGGCTACACCTTC. It is translated as CASSPGLAGTGGLYGYTF.

The gene calls are TRBV6-2 or TRBV6-3 and TRBJ2-7; 12 bases fit TRBD2. The CDR3 consists of 18 residues. V gave up 5 bases and J gave up 2 bases; unmatched junction bases: 13. Germline CDR1 and CDR2: MNHEY and SVGEGT. CDR3 sequence: CASSARTSGDFRAYEQYF. DNA of the CDR3: TGTGCCAGCAGTGCACGGACTAGCGGGGACTTTAGAGCCTACGAGCAGTACTTC.